This TCR beta chain originates from a study of cytomegalovirus exposure and HLA in healthy donors. The PCR was carried out with 60 Vbeta primers and 13 Jbeta primers. The data were produced by immunoSEQ multiplex PCR, yet TCRdb's version contains in-frame clones alone and is incomplete. Of 150,000 to 200,000 clones detected, around 81% appear once; the ten largest clones hold under 2.5%. The CDR3 extends over 14 amino acids. CDR1 is SGDLS, CDR2 YYNGEE, per germline. Between the trimmed V and J ends, which lost 0 bases and 0 bases, there was a span of 5 bases. The sequenced material came from PBMCs. V usage is TRBV9 and J usage is TRBJ2-3, with D unresolved. This TCR was recovered from a woman in her 30s in good health and CMV-seronegative. DNA for the CDR3: TGTGCCAGCAGCGTAGCTAAAAGCACAGATACGCAGTATTTT. Its translation is CASSVAKSTDTQYF.